What follows are 27 T cell receptor beta chains derived from one specimen sequenced in a study of Graves' ophthalmopathy and Graves' hyperthyroidism. Amplification of the TCR beta CDR3 regions used RNA transcripts (as template). An initial RT-PCR round employing HTBI primers preceded a second-round multiplex PCR. TCRdb recomputed calls from the multiplex PCR reads with MiXCR, one row per CDR3 protein. The profile shows approximately 500,000 distinct CDR3 sequences, roughly an eighth of them singletons. The sample consisted of blood. Every receptor here comes from a woman in her twenties or thirties with Graves' ophthalmopathy.

In its sample, this clonotype was seen a few times. V gene TRBV15 combines with J gene TRBJ2-5, with D perhaps matching TRBD1 (5 bases). Germline loops: CDR1 LNHNV, CDR2 YYDKDF (reference sequence). V was shortened by 1 base and J by 1 base, with 16 bases between the two germline ends. The CDR3 runs 17 residues. This CDR3 reads CATSRAWGATSQETQYF. Written as DNA, the CDR3 is TGTGCCACCAGCAGAGCCTGGGGCGCGACTTCCCAAGAGACCCAGTACTTC.

The V call is TRBV28, the J call TRBJ2-7; D tentatively fits TRBD1 or TRBD2 (5 bases each). The V end was cut by 0 bases, the J end by 6 bases, with 9 bases between. Germline V lookup: CDR1 MDHEN, CDR2 SYDVKM. The CDR3 spans 13 residues. The CDR3: CASSLWRGTEQYF. In nucleotides, the CDR3 is TGTGCCAGCAGTTTATGGAGGGGTACCGAGCAGTACTTC.

This clonotype was detected ten times or more. Its ends do not fully match the called genes, so a read error is possible. V usage is TRBV6-5 and J usage is TRBJ1-1; perhaps TRBD1 as D (5 bases). The germline CDR1 and CDR2 sequences are MNHEY and SVGAGI. The CDR3 runs to 13 residues. The CDR3 sequence is CASRYFGGAEAFF. The CDR3 nucleotides are TGTGCCAGCAGGTACTTCGGAGGGGCGGAAGCTTTCTTT.

This clonotype has ten or more counts. This chain connects TRBV10-3 to TRBJ2-5; D might be TRBD2 (6 bases). V was pared by 0 bases and J by 5 bases, with 10 bases between. This CDR3 has 14 residues. From germline, CDR1 is ENHRY and CDR2 SYGVKD. The chain's CDR3 is CAISESGGGETQYF. CDR3 DNA sequence: TGTGCCATCAGTGAGTCCGGCGGAGGGGAGACCCAGTACTTC.

The chain employs TRBV15 and TRBJ1-2, with D possibly being TRBD1 (5 bases). Germline lookup yields CDR1 LNHNV and CDR2 YYDKDF (reference sequence). The CDR3 loop spans 18 amino acids. Trimming took off 3 bases at V and 6 bases at J, with 26 bases between the two ends. The CDR3: CATSSGRGTNWDWDGYTF. DNA of the CDR3: TGTGCCACCAGCAGTGGACGGGGGACGAACTGGGACTGGGATGGCTACACCTTC.

In its sample, this clonotype was seen many times. The chain links TRBV6-1 to TRBJ1-1, with TRBD1 matching 7 bases. Germline V gene data show CDR1 as MNHNS and CDR2 as SASEGT. V trimming: 11 bases; J trimming: 5 bases; junction bases outside the gene matches: 14. This CDR3 contains 14 residues. CDR3 loop: CAGAKGAGRTEAFF. The CDR3 coding sequence is TGTGCCGGTGCGAAGGGGGCAGGGCGAACTGAAGCTTTCTTT.

This clonotype was picked up many times. The chain couples TRBV28 to TRBJ2-5; D may be TRBD2 (5 bases). Trimming removed 6 bases from V and 4 bases from J, with 15 bases in between. The CDR3 covers 14 residues. Germline V gene data show CDR1 as MDHEN and CDR2 as SYDVKM. The CDR3: CASSREWSGETQYF. For the CDR3, the DNA is TGTGCCAGCAGCCGAGAGTGGAGCGGAGAGACCCAGTACTTC.

This clonotype was counted ten times or more. CDR3 sequence (DNA): TGTGCCAGCAGTCTCGGCAGCCCCTACGAGCAGTACTTC. Its protein is CASSLGSPYEQYF. The rearrangement uses TRBV27 and TRBJ2-7; D not resolved. CDR3 size: 13 residues. The V gene's germline CDR1 is MNHEY and CDR2 SMNVEV (reference sequence). V was cut by 5 bases and J by 2 bases, with 10 bases left in between.

The V and J genes are TRBV5-4 and TRBJ2-7; the match to TRBD2 covers 12 bases. Germline assignment: CDR1 SGHNT and CDR2 YYREEE (reference sequence). Trimming cost V 3 bases and J 7 bases; bases outside gene matches: 8. The CDR3 has 15 residues. CDR3 coding DNA: TGTGCCAGCAGCTCACCTAGCGGGGGGGCTGAAGAGCAGTACTTC. Its protein is CASSSPSGGAEEQYF.

This clonotype has at least ten counts. This chain joins TRBV7-8 and TRBJ1-2, with 7 bases matching TRBD1. Unmatched junction bases numbered 17, after V lost 5 bases and J lost 8 bases. CDR3 length: 16 amino acids. Per the germline V gene, CDR1 is SGHVS and CDR2 is FQNEAQ. The DNA for the CDR3 is TGTGCCAGCAGCCAAGCCCTAGGGGGCGATATGGTCGGCTACACCTTC. It translates to CASSQALGGDMVGYTF.

This clonotype has just a few counts. The gene calls are TRBV7-2 and TRBJ2-2, with TRBD1 identical over 8 bases. Germline V lookup: CDR1 SGHTA, CDR2 FQGNSA. The CDR3 contains 14 residues. With V trimmed by 4 bases and J by 6 bases, 4 bases remained unmatched. The CDR3 DNA is TGTGCCAGCAGCTGGGACAGGTCCTCCGGGGAGCTGTTTTTT. Its protein is CASSWDRSSGELFF.

Many counts were recorded for this clonotype. The rearrangement links TRBV4-2 to TRBJ2-7; D gene uncertain. Trimming pared 3 bases from V and 6 bases from J, leaving 15 bases between. CDR1 and CDR2 (germline): LGHNA, YNFKEQ. The CDR3 is made up of 14 amino acids. The DNA for the CDR3 is TGTGCCAGCAGCCACGGTCTGGAAGGACCCGAGCAGTACTTC. This sequence encodes CASSHGLEGPEQYF.

Ten or more counts support this clonotype. This chain uses TRBV2 with TRBJ2-5; D unresolved. The germline V gene has CDR1 SNHLY and CDR2 FYNNEI. V was shortened by 7 bases and J by 5 bases, with 11 bases between the two germline ends. This CDR3 is built from 12 residues. The CDR3 loop is CASIDSLETQYF. DNA of the CDR3: TGTGCCAGCATCGACTCTTTGGAGACCCAGTACTTC. The entire variable domain, with the rest obtained from reference TRBV2 and TRBJ2-5, is as follows: EPEVTQTPSHQVTQMGQEVILRCVPISNHLYFYWYRQILGQKVEFLVSFYNNEISEKSEIFDDQFSVERPDGSNFTLKIRSTKLEDSAMYFCASIDSLETQYFGPGTRLLVL.

The chain employs TRBV5-1 and TRBJ2-1; 10 nucleotides align to TRBD1. Trimming at V came to 2 bases and at J to 7 bases, leaving 9 bases not matched to a gene. From germline, CDR1 is SGHRS and CDR2 YFSETQ. The CDR3 covers 16 residues. CDR3 DNA: TGCGCCAGCAGCTTAGTCACGGGACAGGGGCCTAATGAGCAGTTCTTC. It codes for CASSLVTGQGPNEQFF.

This clonotype has a count of ten or more. V usage is TRBV10-3 and J usage is TRBJ1-1, with D hard to call. The CDR3 loop spans 14 amino acids. Germline CDR1 ENHRY, CDR2 SYGVKD. V lost 2 bases, J lost 0 bases, and 7 bases lay in between. The CDR3 DNA reads TGTGCCATCAGTGAGATGACGATGAACACTGAAGCTTTCTTT. This sequence encodes CAISEMTMNTEAFF.

The chain employs TRBV5-1 and TRBJ1-1; TRBD1 is a possible D gene (5 bases). V shed 2 bases and J shed 7 bases, with 12 bases lying between them. This CDR3 is 13 amino acids long. The germline gives CDR1 SGHRS, CDR2 YFSETQ. The CDR3 sequence: CASSFGAANEAFF. CDR3 bases: TGCGCCAGCAGCTTCGGGGCAGCTAATGAAGCTTTCTTT.

This chain connects TRBV7-9 to TRBJ2-7; the D call may be TRBD1 or TRBD2 (5 bases each). In germline, CDR1 is SEHNR, CDR2 FQNEAQ (reference sequence). The CDR3 loop spans 13 amino acids. V lost 7 bases and J lost 4, with 14 bases in between. CDR3 bases: TGTGCCAGCACCGGGACCGTCTCGTACGAGCAGTACTTC. Translation gives CASTGTVSYEQYF. Drawing the rest from reference TRBV7-9 and TRBJ2-7, the complete variable domain is DTGVSQNPRHKITKRGQNVTFRCDPISEHNRLYWYRQTLGQGPEFLTYFQNEAQLEKSRLLSDRFSAERPKGSFSTLEIQRTEQGDSAMYLCASTGTVSYEQYFGPGTRLTVT.

This clonotype was found many times. This chain joins TRBV12-3 or TRBV12-4 and TRBJ1-2; 7 nucleotides line up with TRBD1. There are 15 residues in the CDR3. The V gene end was trimmed by 6 bases and the J gene end by 2 bases; junction bases not matched to a gene: 9. The CDR3 region is CASSSQGQTNYGYTF. DNA of the CDR3: TGTGCCAGCAGCTCCCAGGGACAGACGAACTATGGCTACACCTTC.

This clonotype was counted many times. The J gene is TRBJ1-1, the V gene TRBV12-5; D uncertain. CDR1 LGHNT and CDR2 FRNRAP come from the germline V gene. There are 12 residues in the CDR3. Between the trimmed V and J ends, which lost 0 bases and 5 bases, there was a span of 4 bases. DNA for the CDR3: TGTGCTAGTGGTTTGGTTAAGACTGAAGCTTTCTTT. Amino acids: CASGLVKTEAFF. The full variable domain, its missing parts supplied by reference TRBV12-5 and TRBJ1-1, is DARVTQTPRHKVTEMGQEVTMRCQPILGHNTVFWYRQTMMQGLELLAYFRNRAPLDDSGMPKDRFSAEMPDATLATLKIQPSEPRDSAVYFCASGLVKTEAFFGQGTRLTVV.

This clonotype was seen at least ten times. The chain is built from TRBV20-1 and TRBJ1-5; maybe TRBD1 (6 bases). The CDR3 extends over 14 amino acids. Trimming left V 3 bases short and J 4 bases short, with 13 bases between. Germline CDR1 and CDR2: DFQATT and SNEGSKA (reference sequence). CDR3 bases: TGCAGTGCTAGTAGGGGGGCAGGGAATCAGCCCCAGCATTTT. Translated: CSASRGAGNQPQHF.

In this sample, this clonotype turned up many times. The V call is TRBV28, the J call TRBJ1-2; D gene unclear. In germline, CDR1 is MDHEN, CDR2 SYDVKM. The CDR3 has 13 amino acids. The V and J ends lost 3 bases and 3 bases respectively, with 8 bases between them. The CDR3 region is CASSFGTHYGYTF. DNA for the CDR3: TGTGCCAGCAGTTTCGGCACTCACTATGGCTACACCTTC.

The table lists this clonotype with many counts. V gene TRBV4-1 combines with J gene TRBJ2-5; 10 positions agree with TRBD1. Germline V gene data show CDR1 as MGHRA and CDR2 as YSYEKL. Trimming at V came to 5 bases and at J to 0 bases, leaving 6 bases not matched to a gene. The CDR3 spans 16 residues. The CDR3 region is CASSKPGTGDQETQYF. The CDR3 DNA follows: TGCGCCAGCAGCAAGCCCGGGACAGGGGACCAAGAGACCCAGTACTTC.

This clonotype was recorded many times. The chain has TRBV7-6 and TRBJ1-5; D gene ambiguous. This CDR3 contains 12 residues. Germline-derived CDR1 and CDR2 are SGHVS and FNYEAQ. Trimming stripped 3 bases from V and 7 bases from J, with 7 bases between. The CDR3 DNA reads TGTGCCAGCAGCTTTGTTGGGCAGCCCCAGCATTTT. It specifies CASSFVGQPQHF.

This clonotype was found many times. This may stem from a read error, because a much larger clone lies one nucleotide away. V is TRBV12-3 or TRBV12-4 and J is TRBJ2-7; D is perhaps TRBD2 (6 bases). V was clipped by 3 bases and J by 0 bases, with 9 bases between them. The CDR3 loop spans 14 amino acids. CDR3 DNA sequence: TGTGCCAGCAGTTTGGTAGCGGCCTCCTACGAGCAGTACTTC. It yields the protein CASSLVAASYEQYF.

This clonotype has a count of ten or more. This chain links TRBV4-1 with TRBJ1-6, with 7 positions matching TRBD1. The CDR3 extends over 14 amino acids. V lost 2 bases to trimming and J lost 10 bases; unmatched junction nucleotides: 5. Looked up from germline, CDR1 is MGHRA and CDR2 is YSYEKL. CDR3 sequence: CASSQSQGVSPLHF. DNA of the CDR3: TGCGCCAGCAGCCAAAGCCAGGGGGTCTCACCCCTCCACTTT.

This clonotype was counted ten times or more. The genes are TRBV15 and TRBJ1-5, with TRBD1 matching 10 bases. CDR3 length: 16 residues. With V trimmed by 3 bases and J by 5 bases, 7 bases remained unmatched. In germline, CDR1 is LNHNV, CDR2 YYDKDF (reference sequence). The CDR3 is CATSRSDRGEDQPQHF. CDR3 nucleotide sequence: TGTGCCACCAGCAGGTCGGACAGGGGGGAAGATCAGCCCCAGCATTTT.

This clonotype was recorded at least ten times. J is TRBJ1-2 and V is TRBV18, with 7 nucleotides matching TRBD1. Germline trimming cut 2 bases from V and 0 bases from J; bases unmatched to any gene: 9. The CDR3 extends over 17 amino acids. Germline CDR1 is KGHSH and CDR2 is LQKENI. The CDR3 loop reads CASSPGGQLNPNYGYTF. The CDR3 DNA follows: TGTGCCAGCTCACCAGGGGGACAGCTTAACCCTAACTATGGCTACACCTTC.